This record covers a single T cell receptor (beta chain). The antigen is unknown. The data stem from a study of T cell responses to AZD1222 COVID-19 vaccine. About the study: It was second doses at about 4 or about 12 weeks that were pooled. Broader study findings: Two doses of AZD1222 preceded a rise in Spike-specific TCR breadth and depth.

This table comes from immunoSEQ multiplex PCR, and its TCRdb copy is limited to in-frame clones, with some not included. The table includes 110,000 or so clones, around 93% detected once. The CDR3 is made up of 17 amino acids. CDR1 and CDR2 from the germline V gene are SGHDT and YYEEEE. Trimming took 2 bases from V and 1 from J, leaving 13 bases between them. The chain uses TRBV5-6 and TRBJ2-6; D may be TRBD1 or TRBD2 (6 bases each). Sequencing used peripheral blood, obtained on day 0 of AZD1222 vaccination. The sequence was obtained from an adult in good health. In nucleotides, the CDR3 is TGTGCCAGCAGCTTTGGAGGGGGGAGGTCTGGGGCCAACGTCCTGACTTTC. It specifies CASSFGGGRSGANVLTF.